This T cell receptor beta chain was profiled in a study of T cells in Graves' hyperthyroidism and ophthalmopathy. The source material, RNA transcripts, was used to amplify TCR beta CDR3 regions. TCR CDR3 underwent first-round RT-PCR with the HTBI primer set. A single record per CDR3 protein comes from TCRdb applying MiXCR to the multiplex PCR reads. The sample holds a few hundred thousand distinct CDR3 sequences, 14% seen once. The CDR3 loop spans 15 amino acids. Germline loops: CDR1 MNHGY, CDR2 SVAAGI. This clonotype turned up a few times. An end of the junction does not agree with germline; a read error may underlie this.

The chain is built from TRBV6-9 and TRBJ1-4, with 8 bases fitting TRBD1. Sequenced sample: blood. This sequence was found in a woman between 40 and 50 years old with Graves' hyperthyroidism. DNA of the CDR3: TGCGCCAGCAGCGCTGGACAGGGTGTCGATGAAAAACTGTTTTTT. Translated: CASSAGQGVDEKLFF.